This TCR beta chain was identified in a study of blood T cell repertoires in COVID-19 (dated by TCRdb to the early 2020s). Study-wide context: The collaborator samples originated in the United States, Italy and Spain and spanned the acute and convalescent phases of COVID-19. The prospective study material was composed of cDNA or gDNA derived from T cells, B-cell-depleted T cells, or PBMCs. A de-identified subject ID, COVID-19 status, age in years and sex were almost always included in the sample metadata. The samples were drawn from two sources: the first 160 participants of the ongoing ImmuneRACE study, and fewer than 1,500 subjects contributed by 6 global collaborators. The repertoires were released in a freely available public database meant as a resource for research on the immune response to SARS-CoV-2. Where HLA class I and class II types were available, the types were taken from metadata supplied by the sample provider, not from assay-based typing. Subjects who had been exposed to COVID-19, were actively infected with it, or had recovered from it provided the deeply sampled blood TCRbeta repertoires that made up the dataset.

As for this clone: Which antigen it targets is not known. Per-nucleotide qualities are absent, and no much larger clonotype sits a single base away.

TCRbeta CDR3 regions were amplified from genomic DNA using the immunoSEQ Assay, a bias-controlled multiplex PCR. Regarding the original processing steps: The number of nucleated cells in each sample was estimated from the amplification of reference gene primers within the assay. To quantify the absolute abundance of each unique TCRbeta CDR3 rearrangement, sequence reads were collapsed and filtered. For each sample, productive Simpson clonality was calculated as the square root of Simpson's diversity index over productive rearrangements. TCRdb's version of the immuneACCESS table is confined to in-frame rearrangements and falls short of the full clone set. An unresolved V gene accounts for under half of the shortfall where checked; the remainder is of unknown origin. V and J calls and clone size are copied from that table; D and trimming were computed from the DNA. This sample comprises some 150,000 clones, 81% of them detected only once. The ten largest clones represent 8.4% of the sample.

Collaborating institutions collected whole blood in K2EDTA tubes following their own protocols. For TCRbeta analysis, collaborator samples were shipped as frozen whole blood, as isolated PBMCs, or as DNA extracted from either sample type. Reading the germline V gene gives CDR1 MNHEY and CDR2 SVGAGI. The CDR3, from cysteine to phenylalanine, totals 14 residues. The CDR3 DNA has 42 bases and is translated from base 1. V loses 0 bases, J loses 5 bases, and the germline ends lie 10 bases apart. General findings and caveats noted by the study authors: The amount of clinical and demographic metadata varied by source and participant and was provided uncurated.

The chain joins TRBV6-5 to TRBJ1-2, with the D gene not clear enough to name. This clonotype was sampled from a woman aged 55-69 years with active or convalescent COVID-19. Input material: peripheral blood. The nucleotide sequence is TGTGCCAGCAGTTACTCGGCAGGTGTTTATGGCTACACCTTC. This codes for CASSYSAGVYGYTF.